A selection of T cell receptor beta chains follows, all from one sample in a study of blood T cell repertoires in COVID-19. Profiling relied on immunoSEQ multiplex PCR, and the TCRdb table lists in-frame clones only, not all of them. The sample consists of about 270,000 clones, 80% to 90% of them appearing once. Material: PBMCs or T cells enriched from blood (not recorded which). The receptors originated from a woman aged 18-29 years who had recovered from COVID-19. The CDR3 runs from the conserved cysteine through the conserved F or W. The order of the fields is J gene, clone size, D gene, V gene, CDR3 protein, CDR3 DNA. A D gene is named only where the DNA matches it firmly. Only some rows state a clone size, as once, few, many or a class for expanded clones.

TRBJ2-3 - TRBD2 TRBV9 CASSVFERGTTDTQYF TGTGCCAGCAGCGTCTTTGAGCGGGGGACGACAGATACGCAGTATTTT
TRBJ1-3 - - TRBV2 CASSDGRNTIYF TGTGCCAGCTCTGACGGGAGAAACACCATATATTTT
TRBJ1-6 - - TRBV7-9 CASSPDSYNSPLHF TGTGCCAGCAGCCCGGACAGCTATAATTCACCCCTCCACTTT
TRBJ1-3 once - TRBV9 CASSPQVGGRSGNTIYF TGTGCCAGCAGCCCGCAGGTAGGGGGACGGTCTGGAAACACCATATATTTT
TRBJ2-5 - - TRBV21-1 CATRRKLEETQYF TGTGCCACGCGACGGAAGCTAGAAGAGACCCAGTACTTC
TRBJ2-1 once TRBD2 TRBV4-1 CASSQDGRAGVYNEQFF TGCGCCAGCAGCCAAGATGGGCGAGCGGGGGTCTACAATGAGCAGTTCTTC
TRBJ1-1 - - TRBV2 CASSEGQRREAFF TGTGCCAGCAGTGAAGGTCAGCGCCGTGAAGCTTTCTTT
TRBJ2-2 - - TRBV30 CAWSRGTGELFF TGTGCCTGGAGCCGGGGAACCGGGGAGCTGTTTTTT
TRBJ1-3 - TRBD1 TRBV10-1 CAGPGQTSGNTIYF TGCGCCGGCCCGGGACAGACTTCTGGAAACACCATATATTTT
TRBJ2-7 - - TRBV7-8 CASSLGVPGPFTYEQYF TGTGCCAGCAGCTTAGGAGTCCCTGGGCCGTTTACCTACGAGCAGTACTTC
TRBJ2-3 - - TRBV3-1/TRBV3-2 CASSQRRGGFSDTQYF TGTGCCAGCAGCCAACGGCGGGGCGGGTTCTCAGATACGCAGTATTTT
TRBJ1-1 - TRBD1 TRBV5-1 CASSLEGQGLPFF TGCGCCAGCAGCTTGGAGGGACAGGGGTTGCCTTTCTTT
TRBJ1-4 - - TRBV19 CASSTRGRKLFF TGTGCCAGTAGTACCAGGGGCCGAAAACTGTTTTTT
TRBJ2-1 few TRBD2 TRBV9 CASSTAGGSYNEQFF TGTGCCAGCAGCACAGCGGGGGGGTCCTACAATGAGCAGTTCTTC
TRBJ2-7 - - TRBV19 CARYPTVSYEQYF TGTGCCAGATACCCAACGGTTTCCTACGAGCAGTACTTC
TRBJ1-5 - - TRBV6-1 CASSDRGTAYSNQPQHF TGTGCCAGCAGTGATCGGGGAACAGCTTATAGCAATCAGCCCCAGCATTTT
TRBJ1-1 - - TRBV12-3/TRBV12-4 CASSSDTGTEAFF TGTGCCAGCAGTTCCGATACGGGGACTGAAGCTTTCTTT
TRBJ1-2 - TRBD1 TRBV6-5 CASTQGAGGYTF TGTGCCAGCACCCAGGGGGCTGGAGGCTACACCTTC
TRBJ2-5 - - TRBV5-4 CASSYTGRETQYF TGTGCCAGCAGTTATACAGGGAGAGAGACCCAGTACTTC
TRBJ1-1 once - TRBV6-1 CASSALSASADTEAFF TGTGCCAGCAGTGCCCTCAGCGCGTCGGCGGACACTGAAGCTTTCTTT
TRBJ1-6 - - TRBV6-5 CASRDSGGNSPLHF TGTGCCAGCAGGGACAGCGGCGGGAATTCACCCCTCCACTTT
TRBJ2-1 - TRBD2 TRBV11-3 CASSLDAGGSSSYNEQFF TGTGCCAGCAGCTTAGATGCGGGGGGCTCGAGCTCCTACAATGAGCAGTTCTTC
TRBJ2-2 - TRBD2 TRBV3-1/TRBV3-2 CASSPPAGDFTGELFF TGTGCCAGCAGCCCCCCCGCGGGGGACTTCACCGGGGAGCTGTTTTTT
TRBJ1-6 once TRBD1 TRBV5-1 CASSLEGQSINSPLHF TGCGCCAGCAGCTTGGAGGGACAGAGCATCAATTCACCCCTCCACTTT
TRBJ2-2 - TRBD2 TRBV5-4 CASSGHSGGGGTGELFF TGTGCCAGCAGCGGACATAGCGGGGGGGGCGGCACCGGGGAGCTGTTTTTT
TRBJ1-4 - TRBD1 TRBV5-4 CASSFDRGVEKLFF TGTGCCAGCAGCTTCGACAGGGGGGTTGAAAAACTGTTTTTT
TRBJ2-7 - TRBD2 TRBV28 CASSPGLAGYEQYF TGTGCCAGCAGTCCCGGACTAGCGGGCTACGAGCAGTACTTC
TRBJ2-3 - - TRBV5-1 CASSLDTGDTQYF TGCGCCAGCAGCTTGGATACAGGGGATACGCAGTATTTT
TRBJ2-1 - TRBD2 TRBV9 CASSVRTSGVGYNEQFF TGTGCCAGCAGCGTACGGACTAGCGGGGTAGGCTACAATGAGCAGTTCTTC
TRBJ1-4 - - TRBV5-1 CASSLGGQGGEKLFF TGCGCCAGCAGCTTGGGGGGCCAGGGCGGTGAAAAACTGTTTTTT
TRBJ2-5 - TRBD2 TRBV10-3 CAISGRTSGGVLEETQYF TGTGCCATCAGTGGAAGGACTAGCGGGGGTGTATTAGAAGAGACCCAGTACTTC
TRBJ2-2 - - TRBV5-1 CASSSSQMNTGELFF TGCGCCAGCAGCTCATCACAGATGAACACCGGGGAGCTGTTTTTT
TRBJ1-2 - - TRBV3-1/TRBV3-2 CASSQVRGVGVYGYTF TGTGCCAGCAGCCAAGTGCGGGGAGTGGGCGTCTATGGCTACACCTTC
TRBJ2-2 once - TRBV2 CASSEVATGELFF TGTGCCAGCAGTGAGGTAGCTACCGGGGAGCTGTTTTTT
TRBJ1-1 once TRBD1 TRBV7-8 CASSLSMGQGTLKAFF TGTGCCAGCAGCCTTAGTATGGGACAGGGGACCCTTAAAGCTTTCTTT
TRBJ1-5 - - TRBV6-1 CASSELGRRGNQPQHF TGTGCCAGCAGTGAACTAGGGCGGCGGGGAAATCAGCCCCAGCATTTT
TRBJ1-4 - - TRBV2 CASSSIQELDEKLFF TGTGCCAGCAGTTCAATACAGGAGTTGGATGAAAAACTGTTTTTT
TRBJ2-1 - TRBD1 TRBV5-1 CASSTGQGLDEQFF TGCGCCAGCAGCACGGGACAGGGGTTAGATGAGCAGTTCTTC
TRBJ1-1 once - TRBV29-1 CSAGENTEAFF TGCAGCGCAGGAGAGAACACTGAAGCTTTCTTT
TRBJ2-5 - - TRBV11-2 CASIRAGGVGTQYF TGTGCCAGCATTCGCGCCGGGGGTGTGGGGACCCAGTACTTC
TRBJ2-7 - - TRBV24-1 CAPHRVLPSRYEQYF TGTGCCCCTCACAGGGTGCTCCCCTCTCGCTACGAGCAGTACTTC
TRBJ2-3 - TRBD2 TRBV5-4 CASSISGGTDTDTQYF TGTGCCAGCAGTATTAGCGGGGGGACTGACACAGATACGCAGTATTTT
TRBJ2-2 - - TRBV25-1 CASKLLRDTINTGELFF TGTGCCAGCAAACTCCTCCGGGACACCATTAACACCGGGGAGCTGTTTTTT
TRBJ2-3 - TRBD2 TRBV5-1 CASRQVRGEDTQYF TGCGCCAGCAGGCAAGTACGGGGGGAAGATACGCAGTATTTT
TRBJ2-3 - - TRBV14 CASSPTPVPGDTQYF TGTGCCAGCAGCCCTACCCCAGTCCCAGGGGACACGCAGTATTTT
TRBJ1-6 - - TRBV28 CASSVSGMAVGSPLHF TGTGCCAGCAGTGTATCAGGGATGGCAGTAGGTAGTCCCCTCCACTTT